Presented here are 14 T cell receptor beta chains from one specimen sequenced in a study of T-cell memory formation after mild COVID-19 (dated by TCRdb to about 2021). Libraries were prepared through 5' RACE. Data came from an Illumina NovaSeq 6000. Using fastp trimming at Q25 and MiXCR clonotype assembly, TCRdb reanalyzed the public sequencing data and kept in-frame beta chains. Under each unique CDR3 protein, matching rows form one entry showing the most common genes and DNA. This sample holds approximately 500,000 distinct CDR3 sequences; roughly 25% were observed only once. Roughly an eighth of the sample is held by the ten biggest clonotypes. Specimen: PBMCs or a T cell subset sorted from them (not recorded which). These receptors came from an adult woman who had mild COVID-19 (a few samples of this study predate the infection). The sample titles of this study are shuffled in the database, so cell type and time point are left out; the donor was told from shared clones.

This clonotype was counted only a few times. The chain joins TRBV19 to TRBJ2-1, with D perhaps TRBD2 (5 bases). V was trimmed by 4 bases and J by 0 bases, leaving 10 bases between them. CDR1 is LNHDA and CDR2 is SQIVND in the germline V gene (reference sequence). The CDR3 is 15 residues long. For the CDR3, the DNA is TGTGCCAGTAGTACGCTGCGGGTCTCCTACAATGAGCAGTTCTTC. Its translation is CASSTLRVSYNEQFF.

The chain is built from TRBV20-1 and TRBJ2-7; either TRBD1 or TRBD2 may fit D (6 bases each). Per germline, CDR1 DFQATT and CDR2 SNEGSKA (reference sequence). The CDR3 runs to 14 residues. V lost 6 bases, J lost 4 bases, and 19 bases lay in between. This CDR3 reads CSATVRGDWYEQYF. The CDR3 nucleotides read TGCAGTGCCACCGTTAGGGGGGATTGGTACGAGCAGTACTTC.

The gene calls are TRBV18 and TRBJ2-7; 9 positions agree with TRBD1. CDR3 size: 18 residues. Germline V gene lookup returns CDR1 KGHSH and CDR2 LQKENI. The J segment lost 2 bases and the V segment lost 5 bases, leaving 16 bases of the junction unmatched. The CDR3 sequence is CASSDRGIGQGSAYEQYF. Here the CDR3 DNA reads TGTGCCAGCTCAGACAGGGGTATAGGACAGGGGAGCGCCTACGAGCAGTACTTC.

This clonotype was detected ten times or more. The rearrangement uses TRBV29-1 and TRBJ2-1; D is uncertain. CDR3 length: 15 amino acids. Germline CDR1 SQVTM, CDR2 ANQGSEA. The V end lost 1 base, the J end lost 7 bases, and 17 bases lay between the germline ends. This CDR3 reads CSVEGLSLAPNEQFF. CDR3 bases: TGCAGCGTTGAAGGCCTCTCCCTTGCCCCGAATGAGCAGTTCTTC.

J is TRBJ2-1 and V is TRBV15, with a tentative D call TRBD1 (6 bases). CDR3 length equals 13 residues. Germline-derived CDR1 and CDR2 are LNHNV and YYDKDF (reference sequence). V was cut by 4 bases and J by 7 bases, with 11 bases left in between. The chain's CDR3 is CATSKAGVNEQFF. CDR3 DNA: TGTGCCACCAGCAAAGCAGGGGTTAATGAGCAGTTCTTC.

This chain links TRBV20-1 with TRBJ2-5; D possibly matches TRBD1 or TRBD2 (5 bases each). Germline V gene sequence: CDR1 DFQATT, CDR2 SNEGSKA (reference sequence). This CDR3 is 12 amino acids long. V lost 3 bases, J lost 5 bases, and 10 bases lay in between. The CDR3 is CSARRGRETQYF. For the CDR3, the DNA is TGCAGTGCTAGGAGGGGACGGGAGACCCAGTACTTC.

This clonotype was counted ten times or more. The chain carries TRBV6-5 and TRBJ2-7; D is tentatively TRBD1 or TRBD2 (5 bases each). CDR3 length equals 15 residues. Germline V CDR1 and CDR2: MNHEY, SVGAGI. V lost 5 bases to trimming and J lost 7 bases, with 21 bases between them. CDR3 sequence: CASSPEGILGREQYF. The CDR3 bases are TGTGCCAGCAGTCCTGAGGGGATACTTGGGCGGGAGCAGTACTTC.

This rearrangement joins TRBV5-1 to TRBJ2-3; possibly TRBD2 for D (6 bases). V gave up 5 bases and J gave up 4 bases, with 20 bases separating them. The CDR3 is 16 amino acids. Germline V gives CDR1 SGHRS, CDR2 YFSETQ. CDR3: CASRTIGGTAADTQYF. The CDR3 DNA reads TGCGCCAGCAGGACTATTGGGGGGACTGCAGCAGATACGCAGTATTTT.

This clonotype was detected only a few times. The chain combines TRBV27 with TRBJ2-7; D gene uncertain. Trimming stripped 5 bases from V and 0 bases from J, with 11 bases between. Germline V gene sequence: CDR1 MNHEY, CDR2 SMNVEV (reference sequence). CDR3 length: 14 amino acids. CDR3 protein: CASSDRLNSYEQYF. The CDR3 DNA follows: TGTGCCAGCAGTGATCGACTGAACTCCTACGAGCAGTACTTC.

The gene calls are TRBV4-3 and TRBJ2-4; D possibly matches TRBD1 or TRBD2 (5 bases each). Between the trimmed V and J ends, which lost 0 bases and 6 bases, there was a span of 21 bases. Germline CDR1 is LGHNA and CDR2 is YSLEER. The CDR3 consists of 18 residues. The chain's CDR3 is CASSQDLSREWGPNIQYF. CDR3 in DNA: TGCGCCAGCAGCCAAGATCTGAGCAGGGAGTGGGGACCAAACATTCAGTACTTC.

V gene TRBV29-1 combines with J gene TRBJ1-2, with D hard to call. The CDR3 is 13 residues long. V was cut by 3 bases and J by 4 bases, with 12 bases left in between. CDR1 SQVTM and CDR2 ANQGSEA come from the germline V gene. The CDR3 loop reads CSVDGRGSYGYTF. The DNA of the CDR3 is TGCAGCGTTGATGGTCGAGGGAGCTATGGCTACACCTTC.

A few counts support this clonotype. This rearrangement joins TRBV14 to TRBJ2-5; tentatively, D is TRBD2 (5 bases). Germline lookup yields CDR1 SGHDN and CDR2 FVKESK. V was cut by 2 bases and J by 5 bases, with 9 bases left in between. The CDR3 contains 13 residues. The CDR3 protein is CASSQIAWETQYF. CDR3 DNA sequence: TGTGCCAGCAGCCAAATAGCGTGGGAGACCCAGTACTTC.

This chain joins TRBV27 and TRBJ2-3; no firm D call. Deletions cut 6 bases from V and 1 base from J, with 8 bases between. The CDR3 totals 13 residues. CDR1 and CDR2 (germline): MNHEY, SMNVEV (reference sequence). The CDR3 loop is CASRSLGTDTQYF. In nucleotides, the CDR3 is TGTGCCAGCAGGTCACTCGGCACAGATACGCAGTATTTT.

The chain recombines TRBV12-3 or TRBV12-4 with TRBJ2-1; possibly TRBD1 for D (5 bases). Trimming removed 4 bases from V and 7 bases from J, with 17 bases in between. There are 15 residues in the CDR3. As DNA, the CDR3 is TGTGCCAGCAGTTCGAAGGGAACCCGGACAAATGAGCAGTTCTTC. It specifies CASSSKGTRTNEQFF.